A selection of T cell receptor beta chains follows, all from one sample in a study of identifying expanded T cells in peripheral blood. Clones were read by immunoSEQ multiplex PCR, and TCRdb kept only the in-frame ones, dropping some. The profile shows over 70,000 clones, about 88% of them singletons. Sequencing input: blood. The receptors stem from a person aged 18-70 years in good health. Both conserved end residues are part of each CDR3. D genes are given only for firm matches. Clone size is given for some rows only: seen once, a few or many times, or a class if the clone is expanded.

clone size	D gene	V gene	J gene	CDR3 DNA	CDR3 protein
.	TRBD2	TRBV9	TRBJ2-5	TGTGCCAGCAGCGTAGGGAGGGACTACGGAATGGAGACCCAGTACTTC	CASSVGRDYGMETQYF
.	.	TRBV9	TRBJ2-1	TGTGCCAGCAGCGTAACGGGGGTGGAGCAGTTCTTC	CASSVTGVEQFF
.	.	TRBV19	TRBJ1-4	TGTGCCAGCTCAGAGGGGGTTTCAACTAATGAAAAACTGTTTTTT	CASSEGVSTNEKLFF
few	.	TRBV7-2	TRBJ1-5	TGTGCCAGCAGCCAAGGAGGGAGGAGCAATCAGCCCCAGCATTTT	CASSQGGRSNQPQHF
.	.	TRBV2	TRBJ2-3	TGTGCCAGCAGGGGGGAGACAGATACGCAGTATTTT	CASRGETDTQYF
.	.	TRBV28	TRBJ2-2	TGTGCCAGCATGAGCGAGTGGGGACGGACCTCTTACACCGGGGAGCTGTTTTTT	CASMSEWGRTSYTGELFF
.	TRBD1	TRBV15	TRBJ2-2	TGTGCCACCAGCGGATTAGGGACAGGGGCTTTCTCCGGGGAGCTGTTTTTT	CATSGLGTGAFSGELFF
.	.	TRBV19	TRBJ2-7	TGTGCCAGTAGTATCGGGGGCAACGAGCAGTACTTC	CASSIGGNEQYF
.	.	TRBV7-2	TRBJ2-7	TGTGCCAGCAGCCCCTGGGACCTGGGGGAGCAGTACTTC	CASSPWDLGEQYF
.	.	TRBV5-8	TRBJ2-7	.	CASSFGTGAEQCF
.	.	TRBV18	TRBJ2-7	TGTGCCAGCTCACCGGACAGCACCTACGAGCAGTACTTC	CASSPDSTYEQYF
.	.	TRBV7-6	TRBJ1-2	TGTGCCAGCAGCTCTAGAGGAGGGGGAGGTCAGGTGATCTATGGCTACACCTTC	CASSSRGGGGQVIYGYTF
.	.	TRBV10-2	TRBJ1-1	TGCGCCAGCAGACAGGACCGTTACACTGAAGCTTTCTTT	CASRQDRYTEAFF
.	.	TRBV28	TRBJ1-2	TGTGCCAGCTCTACACCCATGGAAGAATTCGGTGGCTACACCTTC	CASSTPMEEFGGYTF
.	TRBD1	TRBV9	TRBJ2-2	TGTGCCAGCAGCGTGGATCAACCGGGACAGGGGGCGCGTGGTCTAGGGGAGCTGTTTTTT	CASSVDQPGQGARGLGELFF
few	.	TRBV7-2	TRBJ1-3	TGTGCCAGCAGTTCAGGGTATGAAAACACCATATATTTT	CASSSGYENTIYF
.	TRBD1	TRBV5-4	TRBJ1-2	TGTGCCAGCAGCCTATCGAACAGGGGAATCGATGGCTACACCTTC	CASSLSNRGIDGYTF
once	.	TRBV7-2	TRBJ1-1	TGTGCCAGCAGCGTAGGGTGGGGGACTGAAGCTTTCTTT	CASSVGWGTEAFF
.	.	TRBV7-9	TRBJ1-1	TGTGCCAGCAGCCAACAGGGAACTGAAGCTTTCTTT	CASSQQGTEAFF
.	.	TRBV6-6	TRBJ2-3	TGTGCCAGCACCCTGACTGGGACAGATACGCAGTATTTT	CASTLTGTDTQYF
.	.	TRBV10-3	TRBJ1-5	TGTGCCATCAGCCGGGACGGGAGCAATCAGCCCCAGCATTTT	CAISRDGSNQPQHF
.	TRBD2	TRBV15	TRBJ2-1	TGTGCCACCAGCAGAGTAGGGCGGGGGAGCTCCTACAATGAGCAGTTCTTC	CATSRVGRGSSYNEQFF
.	.	TRBV7-2	TRBJ2-5	TGTGCCAGCAGCTTAGGACCGATAGAGACCCAGTACTTC	CASSLGPIETQYF
.	.	TRBV11-3	TRBJ2-2	TGTGCCAGCAGCCCAGGAGGGGGACTCACCGGGGAGCTGTTTTTT	CASSPGGGLTGELFF
.	.	TRBV11-2	TRBJ1-4	TGTGCCAGCAGCTTATTGAGCGGAAAGGGTTCAAAACTGTTTTTT	CASSLLSGKGSKLFF
few	.	TRBV4-3	TRBJ1-2	TGCGCCAGCAGCCAAGATGTGCAATATGGCTACACCTTC	CASSQDVQYGYTF
.	.	TRBV7-8	TRBJ1-5	TGTGCCAGCAGCTTAGGACGGGACTACAATCAGCCCCAGCATTTT	CASSLGRDYNQPQHF
few	.	TRBV21-1	TRBJ2-4	TGTGCCAGCAGCCCCATCAGCGGGGTAGCCAAAAACATTCAGTACTTC	CASSPISGVAKNIQYF
.	TRBD1	TRBV5-4	TRBJ1-1	TGTGCCAGCAGCCGGACAGGAGCTAACACTGAAGCTTTCTTT	CASSRTGANTEAFF
medium-sized	TRBD2	TRBV9	TRBJ2-3	TGTGCCAGCAGCGTGAGCGGGGAGCACACAGATACGCAGTATTTT	CASSVSGEHTDTQYF
.	.	TRBV28	TRBJ2-2	TGTGCCAGCAGTTTAGGGCAGGCGAACACCGGGGAGCTGTTTTTT	CASSLGQANTGELFF
.	.	TRBV19	TRBJ1-2	TGTGCCAGTAGGGTTGGAGGGGCTGCCTCGCGCTACACCTTC	CASRVGGAASRYTF
once	.	TRBV10-3	TRBJ2-1	TGTGCCATACAGGGATTCAGCAACAATGAGCAGTTCTTC	CAIQGFSNNEQFF
.	TRBD2	TRBV4-3	TRBJ2-5	TGCGCCAGCAGCCCCTCTTGGACTAGCGGGGGCCCCGAGCACTTC	CASSPSWTSGGPEHF
few	TRBD1	TRBV18	TRBJ1-5	TGTGCCAGCTCACCAAGCCTGGCAGGGGGCGAGCCCCAGCATTTT	CASSPSLAGGEPQHF
.	.	TRBV13	TRBJ2-1	TGTGCCAGCAGCTTGAGCGGGAATGAGCAGTTCTTC	CASSLSGNEQFF
.	.	TRBV18	TRBJ1-5	TGTGCCAGCTCGAACTATAGCAATCAGCCCCAGCATTTT	CASSNYSNQPQHF
few	TRBD2	TRBV13	TRBJ2-5	TGTGCCAGCAGCATTCAGCGGGGTACGGAGACCCAGTACTTC	CASSIQRGTETQYF
.	TRBD2	TRBV7-2	TRBJ2-6	TGTGCCAGCAGCCTTAGCGGGGGGGCTGGGGCCAACGTCCTGACTTTC	CASSLSGGAGANVLTF
.	TRBD1	TRBV19	TRBJ1-2	TGTGCCAGTAGTATAGTCCCGGGACAGGGGGCTAACTATGGCTACACCTTC	CASSIVPGQGANYGYTF
.	TRBD1	TRBV5-6	TRBJ1-6	TGTGCCAGCAGCCCGGGACAGGGGGCGCGATCACCCCTCCACTTT	CASSPGQGARSPLHF
.	.	TRBV5-4	TRBJ1-3	TGTGCCTACACCAATCTCAACAGGGTCGGAAACACCATATATTTT	CAYTNLNRVGNTIYF
.	.	TRBV2	TRBJ2-7	TGTGCCACCCAAAGGGGGAGCCACGAGCAGTACTTC	CATQRGSHEQYF
.	TRBD1	TRBV18	TRBJ1-2	TGTGCCAGCTCCCAAGGACAGGGTAACGGCTACACCTTC	CASSQGQGNGYTF
.	TRBD1	TRBV28	TRBJ1-1	TGTGCCAGCAGTCCCTCAAACGGACAGGGGGCCCCTATGAACACTGAAGCTTTCTTT	CASSPSNGQGAPMNTEAFF
.	.	TRBV29-1	TRBJ1-1	TGCTCCGCGAGAATGAACACTGAAGCTTTCTTT	CSARMNTEAFF
.	.	TRBV6-5	TRBJ1-3	TGTGCCAGCAGTTCCTCTAGGGACACCATATATTTT	CASSSSRDTIYF
.	.	TRBV15	TRBJ1-5	TGTGCCACCAGCAGAGAGAAAAGGTCCCACCGACAGCCCCAGCATTTT	CATSREKRSHRQPQHF
.	TRBD2	TRBV7-8	TRBJ2-7	TGTGCCAGCAGCTTAGTAGCGGGGGCGTCCTACGAGCAGTACTTC	CASSLVAGASYEQYF
.	TRBD1	TRBV10-3	TRBJ2-7	TGTGCCATCAGGGGACTCGGGACAGGGAGGGTCCACGAGCAGTACTTC	CAIRGLGTGRVHEQYF
.	TRBD1	TRBV25-1	TRBJ2-1	TGTGCCAGCAGTGAATGGACAGGGCTGGGGGATGAGCAGTTCTTC	CASSEWTGLGDEQFF
few	TRBD2	TRBV2	TRBJ2-5	TGTGCCAGCAGTGCCGGACTAGCGGGGGGGCAAGAGACCCAGTACTTC	CASSAGLAGGQETQYF
.	TRBD1	TRBV13	TRBJ2-5	TGTGCCAGCAGCATGGGACAGGGGGCTTTCGGTGAGACCCAGTACTTC	CASSMGQGAFGETQYF
.	.	TRBV12-5	TRBJ1-1	TGTGCTAGTGGCCCAATCCAGGCGCAGGCTTTCTTT	CASGPIQAQAFF
.	.	TRBV28	TRBJ2-5	TGTGCCAGCCAATTGGGGGAAGAGACCCAGTACTTC	CASQLGEETQYF
.	TRBD1	TRBV6-5	TRBJ2-7	TGTGCCAGCAGTCGAACAGGGGGCTCCTACGAGCAGTACTTC	CASSRTGGSYEQYF
.	.	TRBV7-6	TRBJ2-2	TGTGCCAGCAGCTTAGGGTCGGCGGGGACCGGGGAGCTGTTTTTT	CASSLGSAGTGELFF
.	.	TRBV4-3	TRBJ2-1	TGCGCCAGCAGCCAAGATCTCATCAATGAGCAGTTCTTC	CASSQDLINEQFF
.	.	TRBV9	TRBJ2-6	TGTGCCAGCAGCCCAGGGTACTCTGGGGCCAACGTCCTGACTTTC	CASSPGYSGANVLTF
.	.	TRBV4-3	TRBJ2-7	TGCGCCAGCAGCCCCGCCTTAGGGACTGCCATCTCCTACGAGCAGTACTTC	CASSPALGTAISYEQYF